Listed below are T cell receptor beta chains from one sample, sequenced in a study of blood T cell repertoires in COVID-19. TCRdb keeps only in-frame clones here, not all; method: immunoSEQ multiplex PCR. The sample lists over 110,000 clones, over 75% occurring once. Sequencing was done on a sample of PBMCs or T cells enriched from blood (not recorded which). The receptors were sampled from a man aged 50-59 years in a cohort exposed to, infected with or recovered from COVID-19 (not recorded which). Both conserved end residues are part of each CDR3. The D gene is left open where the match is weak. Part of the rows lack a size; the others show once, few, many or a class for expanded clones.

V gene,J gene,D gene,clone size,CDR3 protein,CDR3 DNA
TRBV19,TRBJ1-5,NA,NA,CASSQAGGSNQPQHF,TGTGCCAGTAGTCAAGCCGGGGGTAGCAATCAGCCCCAGCATTTT
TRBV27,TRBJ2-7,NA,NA,CASSFAPGSGRHEQYF,TGTGCCAGCAGTTTCGCCCCCGGCTCTGGGAGGCACGAGCAGTACTTC
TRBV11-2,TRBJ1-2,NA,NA,CASSLNDSGYTF,TGTGCCAGCAGCTTAAATGACAGCGGCTACACCTTC
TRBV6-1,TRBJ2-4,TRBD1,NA,CASSALRDSLKRGQYF,TGTGCCAGCAGTGCACTCCGGGACAGCCTAAAAAGGGGGCAGTACTTC
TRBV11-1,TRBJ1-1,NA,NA,CASSFRNTEAFF,TGTGCCAGCAGCTTCAGGAACACTGAAGCTTTCTTT
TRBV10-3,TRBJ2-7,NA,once,CAISESKESYEQYF,TGTGCCATCAGTGAGTCGAAAGAGTCCTACGAGCAGTACTTC
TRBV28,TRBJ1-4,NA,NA,CASFKSGATNEKLFF,TGTGCCAGTTTCAAGAGTGGTGCAACTAATGAAAAACTGTTTTTT
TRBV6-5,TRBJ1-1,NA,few,CATFFRTGNTEAFF,TGTGCCACCTTTTTTAGAACAGGGAACACTGAAGCTTTCTTT
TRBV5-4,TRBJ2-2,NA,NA,CASSLVERANTGELFF,TGTGCCAGCAGCTTGGTTGAGCGGGCGAACACCGGGGAGCTGTTTTTT
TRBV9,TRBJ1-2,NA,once,CASSTPPGGYTF,TGTGCCAGCAGCACTCCTCCAGGGGGCTACACCTTC
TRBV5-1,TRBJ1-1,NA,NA,CASSFHREGTEAFF,TGCGCCAGCAGCTTCCACAGGGAGGGGACTGAAGCTTTCTTT
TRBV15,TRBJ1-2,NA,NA,CATSSHRAGIPNYGYTF,TGTGCCACCAGCAGTCACCGGGCAGGGATTCCTAACTATGGCTACACCTTC
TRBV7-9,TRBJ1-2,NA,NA,CASSLVTDSYRYGYTF,TGTGCCAGCAGCTTAGTGACGGACAGTTATCGCTATGGCTACACCTTC
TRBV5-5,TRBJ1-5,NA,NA,CASSLIGVSNQPQHF,TGTGCCAGCAGCTTGATCGGGGTGAGCAATCAGCCCCAGCATTTT
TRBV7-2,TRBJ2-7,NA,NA,CASSFRDDRRKYEQYF,TGTGCCAGCAGCTTCCGAGACGACAGGCGGAAATACGAGCAGTACTTC
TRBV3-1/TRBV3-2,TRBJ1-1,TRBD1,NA,CASSQQTGTNTEAFF,TGTGCCAGCAGCCAACAGACAGGGACGAACACTGAAGCTTTCTTT
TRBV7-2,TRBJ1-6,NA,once,CASSLNVAVYNSPLHF,TGTGCCAGCAGCTTAAATGTGGCAGTCTATAATTCACCCCTCCACTTT
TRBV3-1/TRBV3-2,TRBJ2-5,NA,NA,CASSPSHGGTQYF,TGTGCCAGCAGCCCTTCTCACGGCGGGACCCAGTACTTC
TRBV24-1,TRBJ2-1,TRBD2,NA,CATSLAGLNEQFF,TGTGCCACCTCTTTAGCGGGGCTCAATGAGCAGTTCTTC
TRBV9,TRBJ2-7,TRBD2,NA,CASSVDGTSRHEQYF,TGTGCCAGCAGCGTAGACGGGACTAGCAGGCACGAGCAGTACTTC
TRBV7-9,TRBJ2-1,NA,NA,CASRSLEDEQFF,TGTGCCAGCAGATCCCTGGAGGATGAGCAGTTCTTC
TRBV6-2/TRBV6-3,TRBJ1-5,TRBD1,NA,CASSRPGTGVPQPQHF,TGTGCCAGCAGTCGACCCGGGACAGGGGTCCCGCAGCCCCAGCATTTT